Below are 6 T cell receptor beta chains sequenced from a single sample in a study of breast tumors, draining lymph nodes, adjacent tissues. Breast cancer patients provided tissue from their axillary draining lymph nodes. TCRdb reprocessed the multiplex PCR reads with MiXCR, giving one entry per CDR3 protein. The sample records 150,000 to 200,000 distinct CDR3 sequences, around a third being singletons. What was sequenced was axillary lymph node tissue. The receptors derive from a female donor with breast cancer. Some clones in this sample may be carry-over from other donors' samples.

This clonotype was counted ten times or more. The chain recombines TRBV20-1 with TRBJ2-5, with a tentative D call TRBD2 (5 bases). The CDR3 covers 14 residues. Trimming shortened V by 4 bases and J by 9 bases, and 21 bases separated the two germline ends. Germline-derived CDR1 and CDR2 are DFQATT and SNEGSKA (reference sequence). The DNA for the CDR3 is TGCAGTGCTACATCGAACTCCGGGGTTGGGTCCCAGTACTTC. Amino acids: CSATSNSGVGSQYF.

This clonotype was counted at least ten times. The CDR3 spells CASSLEPLTQYF. CDR3 DNA sequence: TGTGCCAGCAGCTTAGAACCCCTGACCCAGTACTTC. The chain has TRBV11-2 and TRBJ2-5, with D unclear. CDR3 length equals 12 residues. Deletions cut 0 bases from V and 7 bases from J, with 6 bases between. Germline CDR1 is SGHAT and CDR2 is FQNNGV. Full variable domain (outside the CDR3, taken from reference TRBV11-2 and TRBJ2-5): EAGVAQSPRYKIIEKRQSVAFWCNPISGHATLYWYQQILGQGPKLLIQFQNNGVVDDSQLPKDRFSAERLKGVDSTLKIQPAKLEDSAVYLCASSLEPLTQYFGPGTRLLVL.

V usage is TRBV30 and J usage is TRBJ1-1; 9 bases line up with TRBD1. Unmatched junction bases numbered 6, after V lost 3 bases and J lost 4 bases. The CDR3 has 14 residues. CDR1 is GTSNPN, CDR2 SVGIG, per germline (reference sequence). The CDR3 nucleotides are TGTGCCTGGAGACAACCGGGACAGGGCACTGAAGCTTTCTTT. This encodes CAWRQPGQGTEAFF.

The V call is TRBV6-1, the J call TRBJ1-3, with 8 bases identical to TRBD1. Germline V gene sequence: CDR1 MNHNS, CDR2 SASEGT. The CDR3 contains 13 residues. V trimming: 9 bases; J trimming: 3 bases; junction bases outside the gene matches: 4. The chain's CDR3 is CASQDRGGNTIYF. The CDR3 nucleotides read TGTGCCAGTCAAGACAGGGGTGGAAACACCATATATTTT.

The table lists this clonotype with many counts. The V and J genes are TRBV7-9 and TRBJ1-2; D gene ambiguous. Trimming removed 5 bases from V and 4 bases from J, with 17 bases in between. From germline, CDR1 is SEHNR and CDR2 FQNEAQ (reference sequence). CDR3 length equals 15 residues. In DNA, the CDR3 is TGTGCCAGCAGCCCCCCCCCCAATCAAGGCTATGGCTACACCTTC. Its translation is CASSPPPNQGYGYTF.

This chain uses TRBV7-2 with TRBJ2-2, with 7 bases identical to TRBD1. Per germline, CDR1 SGHTA and CDR2 FQGNSA. After removal of 5 bases from V and 6 bases from J, the junction contained 6 bases not matched to a gene. This CDR3 comprises 14 residues. The CDR3 reads CASSRQGRSGELFF. The CDR3 DNA is TGTGCCAGCAGCCGACAGGGAAGGTCCGGGGAGCTGTTTTTT.